This T cell receptor beta chain was profiled in a study of vaccination and CD4 T cells after COVID-19. Turning to the study itself: Investigators drew the post-COVID samples a median around 93 days after diagnosis, with a range of 35 to 161. Cultures serving as controls received a peptide pool (CEFX or HIV-1 Nef) or no peptide.

This clonotype was found a few times. Its antigen is as yet unknown. Broader study findings: Convalescent patients displayed a median roughly 88% of reactive clones emerging only post-vaccination.

From germline, CDR1 is DFQATT and CDR2 SNEGSKA (reference sequence). V dropped 5 bases and J dropped 8 bases, with 18 bases sitting between them. The CDR3 length is 13 residues. The Oncomine TCR Beta short-read assay sequenced DNA from cultured CD4+ T cells. TCRdb fed the PCR reads into MiXCR, producing one record per CDR3 protein. Among 15,000 to 20,000 distinct CDR3 sequences listed, roughly 49% were seen once. Treatment meaning: approximately 11-day PBMC culture with coronavirus spike peptide pools or control peptides (ViraFEST assay). Sequencing input: CD4+ T cells from blood, cultured in vitro. The chain combines TRBV20-1 with TRBJ1-2, with a tentative D call TRBD1 (6 bases). This TCR derives from a human donor who had recovered from COVID-19. This chain's CDR3 is CSASQGWALGYTF. CDR3 bases: TGCAGTGCTTCACAGGGTTGGGCCCTCGGCTACACCTTC.